A single sample is the source of the 11 T cell receptor beta chains below, sequenced in a study of T cell responses to AZD1222 COVID-19 vaccine. The repertoire was sequenced with immunoSEQ multiplex PCR; TCRdb's copy has only in-frame clones and lacks some. The sample holds over 95,000 clones, 70% to 90% seen once. Sequenced here: peripheral blood, sampled on day 0 of AZD1222 vaccination. The origin of the receptors is an adult in good health.

The V gene is TRBV10-3, the J gene TRBJ2-7; TRBD2 aligns across 11 bases. CDR1 and CDR2 (germline): ENHRY, SYGVKD. V shed 0 bases, J shed 3 bases, and the junction held 19 bases outside the gene matches. The CDR3 covers 21 residues. The CDR3 here is CAISESELAGEGPPRIYEQYF. The CDR3 DNA reads TGTGCCATCAGTGAGTCTGAACTAGCGGGGGAGGGTCCCCCTCGGATCTACGAGCAGTACTTC.

The rearrangement uses TRBV6-2 or TRBV6-3 and TRBJ1-1; TRBD1 aligns across 9 bases. Germline V CDR1 and CDR2: MNHEY, SVGEGT. Trimming removed 5 bases from V and 7 bases from J; junction bases left unmatched: 8. The CDR3 is 14 amino acids. The CDR3 DNA is TGTGCCAGCAGTCGACGGACAGGGGAGTTTGAAGCTTTCTTT. Encoded protein: CASSRRTGEFEAFF.

The V gene is TRBV6-1, the J gene TRBJ1-5, with 7 bases aligning to TRBD1. V dropped 0 bases and J dropped 3; count of bases not matched to a gene: 8. Per germline, CDR1 MNHNS and CDR2 SASEGT. The length of the CDR3 is 17 residues. The CDR3 loop is CASSEARQGLHNQPQHF. DNA of the CDR3: TGTGCCAGCAGTGAAGCGAGACAGGGTTTGCACAATCAGCCCCAGCATTTT.

The genes are TRBV2 and TRBJ1-6; 8 positions agree with TRBD1. The germline V gene encodes CDR1 SNHLY and CDR2 FYNNEI. The V segment lost 6 bases and the J segment 0 bases; nucleotides outside the gene matches: 4. This CDR3 spans 16 amino acids. For the CDR3, the DNA is TGTGCCAGCAGGCGGGACAGGAGCTCCTATAATTCACCCCTCCACTTT. Translation gives CASRRDRSSYNSPLHF.

This rearrangement joins TRBV7-9 to TRBJ1-4, with 7 bases that match TRBD1. This CDR3 has 12 residues. The germline V gene encodes CDR1 SEHNR and CDR2 FQNEAQ (reference sequence). The ends lost 2 bases at V and 11 bases at J; junction bases unmatched: 2. This chain's CDR3 is CASSLRGLKLFF. The CDR3 nucleotides are TGTGCCAGCAGCTTAAGGGGGCTGAAACTGTTTTTT. The variable domain in full, completed from reference TRBV7-9 and TRBJ1-4, reads DTGVSQNPRHKITKRGQNVTFRCDPISEHNRLYWYRQTLGQGPEFLTYFQNEAQLEKSRLLSDRFSAERPKGSFSTLEIQRTEQGDSAMYLCASSLRGLKLFFGSGTQLSVL.

The chain joins TRBV18 to TRBJ1-1; D may be TRBD1 (6 bases). The germline gives CDR1 KGHSH, CDR2 LQKENI. This CDR3 spans 15 amino acids. Trimming pared 6 bases from V and 5 bases from J, leaving 19 bases between. CDR3 nucleotide sequence: TGTGCCAGCTCCAGGGCGGGGGCTCAGGGGACTGAAGCTTTCTTT. This sequence encodes CASSRAGAQGTEAFF.

The chain has TRBV3-1 (or the pseudogene TRBV3-2) and TRBJ2-3, with 13 bases that match TRBD2. V lost 0 bases and J lost 5; bases outside the gene matches: 5. CDR3 size: 17 residues. CDR1 and CDR2 from the germline V gene are LGHDT and YNNKEL (reference sequence). CDR3: CASSQEGGLAGRDTQYF. The CDR3 region has the DNA TGTGCCAGCAGCCAAGAGGGGGGACTAGCGGGAAGAGATACGCAGTATTTT.

V is TRBV13 and J is TRBJ2-7, with D possibly TRBD2 on 8 matching bases. The CDR3 loop spans 20 amino acids. From germline, CDR1 is PRHDT and CDR2 FYEKMQ (reference sequence). The ends were cut back, 2 bases at V and 0 bases at J, with 26 bases in the middle. CDR3 DNA sequence: TGTGCCAGCAGCTTACAGGGGGGAATTCATAGCGGGACAAGCTCCTACGAGCAGTACTTC. Its protein product is CASSLQGGIHSGTSSYEQYF.

This chain uses TRBV19 with TRBJ1-1; D not certain. This CDR3 region has 16 residues. Trimming removed 3 bases from V and 2 bases from J, with 16 bases in between. CDR1 is LNHDA, CDR2 SQIVND, per germline (reference sequence). CDR3 sequence reads: CASSIRWRGNNTEAFF. CDR3 nucleotide sequence: TGTGCCAGTAGTATTAGGTGGCGGGGAAACAACACTGAAGCTTTCTTT.

V is TRBV28 and J is TRBJ1-6; D is possibly TRBD1 (5 bases). Germline V CDR1 and CDR2: MDHEN, SYDVKM. V was pared by 2 bases and J by 4 bases, with 9 bases between. CDR3 length: 15 amino acids. DNA for the CDR3: TGTGCCAGCAGTTTAACAGGAGAGTATAATTCACCCCTCCACTTT. As protein: CASSLTGEYNSPLHF.

V usage is TRBV9 and J usage is TRBJ1-2; maybe TRBD1 (5 bases). The CDR3 extends over 14 amino acids. V was trimmed by 0 bases and J by 8 bases, leaving 14 bases between them. CDR1 is SGDLS and CDR2 is YYNGEE in the germline V gene. CDR3 sequence: CASSVGTGTWGYTF. The CDR3 nucleotides read TGTGCCAGCAGCGTAGGAACGGGGACCTGGGGCTACACCTTC. Together with reference TRBV9 and TRBJ1-2, the CDR3 gives the full variable domain: DSGVTQTPKHLITATGQRVTLRCSPRSGDLSVYWYQQSLDQGLQFLIQYYNGEERAKGNILERFSAQQFPDLHSELNLSSLELGDSALYFCASSVGTGTWGYTFGSGTRLTVV.